The text below deals with one T cell receptor beta chain. Its antigen remains unknown. Once RNA had been extracted, it was reverse transcribed into cDNA to act as the sequencing template. TCRdb keeps only in-frame clones here, not all; method: immunoSEQ multiplex PCR. The repertoire has 150,000 or so clones, 45% to 60% of them found once; the top ten carry approximately 7%. Peripheral blood, together with lesional scalp punch biopsies, was collected from alopecia areata patients. This sample is drawn from a study of CD8+ T cells in alopecia areata. Across the whole study: Those treated were given oral tofacitinib at 5 to 10 mg twice daily. Tofacitinib treatment spanned 6 to 18 months, with 6 months off drug afterward.

Study-wide findings and caveats: Clonality exceeded that of normal scalp in lesional scalp, most notably in alopecia totalis/universalis.

The sequenced material came from CD4+ T cells sorted from blood. The clonotype comes from a human donor with alopecia areata.

DNA of the CDR3: TGTGCCAGCAGCCCCAGAGGGGGCAGGGGGCCCTACGAGCAGTACTTC. It codes for CASSPRGGRGPYEQYF. This rearrangement joins TRBV5-4 to TRBJ2-7; 8 bases map to TRBD1. From germline, CDR1 is SGHNT and CDR2 YYREEE (reference sequence). The V segment lost 4 bases and the J segment 2 bases; nucleotides outside the gene matches: 11. The CDR3 totals 16 residues.